This T cell receptor (beta chain) is from a study of blood T cells in healthy people across ages. A second PCR, run for about 7 to 11 cycles, used a sample-barcoded 5' primer plus a J-beta primer mix. TCRdb fed the 5' RACE reads into MiXCR, producing one record per CDR3 protein. This table holds under 1,000,000 distinct CDR3 sequences, roughly 40% found once. The CDR3 spans 15 residues. Germline V gives CDR1 MDHEN, CDR2 SYDVKM. V lost 5 bases and J 3 bases, leaving 17 bases between the germline ends. The chain joins TRBV28 to TRBJ2-7; perhaps D is TRBD1 or TRBD2 (5 bases each). Material: blood. This TCR derives from a man in his late teens or twenties in good health. The CDR3 sequence: CASSPAGDGYYEQYF. DNA of the CDR3: TGTGCCAGCAGTCCCGCCGGGGACGGGTACTACGAGCAGTACTTC.